This T cell receptor (beta chain) emerged from a study of cytomegalovirus exposure and HLA in healthy donors. Per the germline V gene, CDR1 is LNHDA and CDR2 is SQIVND (reference sequence). The CDR3 totals 15 residues. The V segment lost 3 bases and the J segment 2 bases; nucleotides outside the gene matches: 2. In the PCR, 60 Vbeta and 13 Jbeta primers were used. Here immunoSEQ multiplex PCR was the method, and the copy in TCRdb shows in-frame clones only, minus some. Of approximately 93,000 clones listed, under 85% are singletons. Sequencing input: PBMCs. The J gene is TRBJ2-1, the V gene TRBV19, with 9 bases fitting TRBD1. The TCR originated in a middle-aged woman in good health and CMV-seronegative. The CDR3 is CASSITGGPYNEQFF. The CDR3 DNA sequence: TGTGCCAGTAGTATTACAGGGGGCCCCTACAATGAGCAGTTCTTC. Based on the CDR3 plus reference TRBV19 and TRBJ2-1, the full variable domain is DGGITQSPKYLFRKEGQNVTLSCEQNLNHDAMYWYRQDPGQGLRLIYYSQIVNDFQKGDIAEGYSVSREKKESFPLTVTSAQKNPTAFYLCASSITGGPYNEQFFGPGTRLTVL.